The sequence of this T cell receptor gamma chain was determined in a study of γδ T cells in repeated Plasmodium falciparum infection. Notes on this clone: The translation of this DNA and the TCRdb protein of a much larger clone differ at residue 3, probably owing to a read error; the protein shown here is translated from the DNA.

Both TRG and TRD chains were sequenced from each sorted sample. TCRdb fed the multiplex PCR reads to CATT. Of 13,000 to 15,000 gamma-chain clones listed, around 1.5% are singletons. Sequencing was performed on gamma-delta T cells from blood. This receptor was taken from a pool of human donors (malaria-infected and uninfected, not separated).

This chain's CDR3 is CAMWEVKTLFSSGWFKIF. CDR3 coding DNA: TGTGCCATGTGGGAGGTGAAAACTCTTTTTTCCTCTGGTTGGTTCAAGATATTT. This rearrangement joins TRGV9 to TRGJP1. In the absence of a J gene in TCRdb, the DNA was matched to germline to assign it here. The CDR3 loop spans 18 amino acids. CDR1 and CDR2 (germline): GITISATS, ISYDGTV (reference sequence).